The sequence of this T cell receptor beta chain was determined in a study of OX40 agonist ivuxolimab in advanced cancers. Study-level background: Patients in the trial were receiving intravenous ivuxolimab every 2 weeks, at doses of 0.01 to 10 mg/kg.

TCRdb's table, derived via immunoSEQ multiplex PCR, lists solely in-frame clones and lacks some. The sample has fewer than 8,500 clones, approximately 71% seen once. This CDR3 is 15 amino acids long. Germline loops: CDR1 LNHNV, CDR2 YYDKDF (reference sequence). Trimming at V came to 1 base and at J to 8 bases, leaving 10 bases not matched to a gene. The study, taken as a whole, reports: Clonal expansion by week 6 occurred in CD4+ and CD8+ blood T cells (at 0.1 to 3.0 mg/kg).

To note about this clone: Its antigen is undetermined.

The J gene is TRBJ1-2, the V gene TRBV15, with 7 bases fitting TRBD1. The TCR originated in an adult with an advanced solid tumor such as melanoma, head and neck, liver or kidney cancer. Source: CD4+ or CD8+ T cells sorted from blood, taken in a trial of the OX40 agonist ivuxolimab. The CDR3 loop reads CATSRGQGGQRGYTF. The DNA for the CDR3 is TGTGCCACCAGCAGAGGGCAAGGGGGACAGCGGGGCTACACCTTC.